This TCR beta chain was observed in a study of long-term antiretroviral therapy in people with HIV. Whole-study context: The earliest specimens came about a decade ahead of the 2015 immediate-ART recommendation.

On this clone: Its antigen is not identified.

Researchers ran immunoSEQ v3.0 at survey level. The table came from immunoSEQ multiplex PCR; TCRdb's copy has only in-frame clones and leaves some out. The sample holds roughly 13,000 clones, over 65% seen once. With V trimmed by 6 bases and J by 3 bases, 6 bases remained unmatched. Per germline, CDR1 MNHNS and CDR2 SASEGT. The CDR3 runs 14 residues. Regarding the study as a whole: Viral resistance, ART adherence and therapy changes all lacked available data. Every time point showed a repertoire led by clones expanded before ART. Diversity remained lower than transplant donor controls, even though it increased after ART.

The chain employs TRBV6-1 and TRBJ2-7; 9 bases map to TRBD2. The TCR was taken from a man in his forties or fifties with HIV. The sequenced sample was unsorted PBMCs, obtained 1.3 years before starting antiretroviral therapy. The CDR3 DNA is TGTGCCAGCAGCCTAGCGGGGAGCTTCTACGAGCAGTACTTC. Encoded protein: CASSLAGSFYEQYF.